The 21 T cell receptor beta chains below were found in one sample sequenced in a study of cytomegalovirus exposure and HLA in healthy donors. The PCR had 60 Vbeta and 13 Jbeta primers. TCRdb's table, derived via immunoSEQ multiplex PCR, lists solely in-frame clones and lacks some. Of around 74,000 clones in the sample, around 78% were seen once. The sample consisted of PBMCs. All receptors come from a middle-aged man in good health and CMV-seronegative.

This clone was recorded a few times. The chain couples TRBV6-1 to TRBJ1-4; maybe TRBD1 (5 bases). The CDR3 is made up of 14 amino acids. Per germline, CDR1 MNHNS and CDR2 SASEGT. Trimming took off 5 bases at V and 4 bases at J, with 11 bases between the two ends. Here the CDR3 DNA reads TGTGCCAGCAGTCAGGGAAATGGTAATGAAAAACTGTTTTTT. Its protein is CASSQGNGNEKLFF.

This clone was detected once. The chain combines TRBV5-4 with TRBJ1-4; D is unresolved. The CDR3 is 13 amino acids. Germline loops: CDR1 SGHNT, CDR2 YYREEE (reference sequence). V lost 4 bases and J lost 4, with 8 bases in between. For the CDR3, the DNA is TGTGCCAGCAGCGGAGGGATTAATGAAAAACTGTTTTTT. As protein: CASSGGINEKLFF.

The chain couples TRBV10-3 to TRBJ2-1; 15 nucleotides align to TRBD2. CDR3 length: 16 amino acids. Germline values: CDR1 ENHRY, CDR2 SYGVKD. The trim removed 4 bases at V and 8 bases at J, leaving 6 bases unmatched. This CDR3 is CAISGTSGGAVHEQFF. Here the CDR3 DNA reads TGTGCCATCAGTGGGACTAGCGGGGGGGCGGTCCATGAGCAGTTCTTC.

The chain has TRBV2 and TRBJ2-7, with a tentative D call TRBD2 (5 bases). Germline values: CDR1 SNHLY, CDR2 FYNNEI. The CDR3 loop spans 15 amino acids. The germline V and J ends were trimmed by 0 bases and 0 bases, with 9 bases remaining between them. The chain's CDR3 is CASSEAGSSSYEQYF. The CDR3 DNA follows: TGTGCCAGCAGTGAAGCGGGGAGTTCCTCCTACGAGCAGTACTTC.

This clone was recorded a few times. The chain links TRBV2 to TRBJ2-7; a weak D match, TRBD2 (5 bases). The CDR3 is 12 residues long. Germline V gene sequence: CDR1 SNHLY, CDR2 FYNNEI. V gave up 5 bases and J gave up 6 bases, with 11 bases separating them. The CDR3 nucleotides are TGTGCCAGCAGTCGAGAGGGTAGCGAGCAGTACTTC. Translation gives CASSREGSEQYF.

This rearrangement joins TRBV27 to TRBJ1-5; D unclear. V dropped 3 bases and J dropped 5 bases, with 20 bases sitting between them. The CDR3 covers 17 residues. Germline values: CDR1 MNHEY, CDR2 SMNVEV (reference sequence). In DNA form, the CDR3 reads TGTGCCAGCAGTTTCCGACCTCCCTCGGGGTCTCATCAGCCCCAGCATTTT. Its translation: CASSFRPPSGSHQPQHF.

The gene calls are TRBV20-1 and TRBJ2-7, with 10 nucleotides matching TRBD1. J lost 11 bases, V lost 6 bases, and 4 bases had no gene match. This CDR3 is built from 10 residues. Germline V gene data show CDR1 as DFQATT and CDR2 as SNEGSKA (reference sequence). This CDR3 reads CSARTGGKYF. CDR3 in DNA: TGCAGTGCAAGGACAGGGGGAAAGTACTTC.

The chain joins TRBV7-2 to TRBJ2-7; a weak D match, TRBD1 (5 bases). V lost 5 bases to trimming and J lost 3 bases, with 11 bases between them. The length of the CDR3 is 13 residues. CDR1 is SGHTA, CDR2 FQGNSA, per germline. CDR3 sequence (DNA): TGTGCCAGCAGCCGGACAATCATCTACGAGCAGTACTTC. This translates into CASSRTIIYEQYF. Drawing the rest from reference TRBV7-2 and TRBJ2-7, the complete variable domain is GAGVSQSPSNKVTEKGKDVELRCDPISGHTALYWYRQSLGQGLEFLIYFQGNSAPDKSGLPSDRFSAERTGGSVSTLTIQRTQQEDSAVYLCASSRTIIYEQYFGPGTRLTVT.

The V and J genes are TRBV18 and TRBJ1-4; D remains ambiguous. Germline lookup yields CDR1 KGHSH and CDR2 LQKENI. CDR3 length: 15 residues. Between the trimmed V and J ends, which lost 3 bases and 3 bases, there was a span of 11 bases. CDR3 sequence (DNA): TGTGCCAGCTCACCGAACCGGGAGCCTAATGAAAAACTGTTTTTT. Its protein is CASSPNREPNEKLFF.

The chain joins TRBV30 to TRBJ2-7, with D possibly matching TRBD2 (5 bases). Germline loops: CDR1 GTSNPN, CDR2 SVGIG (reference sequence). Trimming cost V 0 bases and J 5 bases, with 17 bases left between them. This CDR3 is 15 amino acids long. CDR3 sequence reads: CAWSVGDTGTDEQYF. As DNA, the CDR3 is TGTGCCTGGAGTGTGGGAGACACTGGAACCGACGAGCAGTACTTC.

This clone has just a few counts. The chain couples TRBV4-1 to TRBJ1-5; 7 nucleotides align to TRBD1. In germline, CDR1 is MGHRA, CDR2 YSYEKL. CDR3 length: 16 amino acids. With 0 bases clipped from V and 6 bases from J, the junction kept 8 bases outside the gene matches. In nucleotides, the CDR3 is TGCGCCAGCAGCCAAGATCAGGGGGTCGGTAGTCAGCCCCAGCATTTT. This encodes CASSQDQGVGSQPQHF.

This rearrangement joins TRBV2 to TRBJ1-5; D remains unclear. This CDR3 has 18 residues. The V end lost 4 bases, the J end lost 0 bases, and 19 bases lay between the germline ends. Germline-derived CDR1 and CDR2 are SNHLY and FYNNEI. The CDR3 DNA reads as TGTGCCAGCAGTGTACGAGTTTCCGTCTTGTATAGCAATCAGCCCCAGCATTTT. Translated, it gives CASSVRVSVLYSNQPQHF.

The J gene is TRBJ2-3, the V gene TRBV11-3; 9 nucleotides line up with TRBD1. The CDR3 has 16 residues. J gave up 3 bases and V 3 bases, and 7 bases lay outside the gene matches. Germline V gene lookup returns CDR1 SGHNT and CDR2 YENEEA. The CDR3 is CASSLDTGGRTDTQYF. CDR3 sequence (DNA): TGTGCCAGCAGCTTGGACACAGGGGGCCGTACAGATACGCAGTATTTT.

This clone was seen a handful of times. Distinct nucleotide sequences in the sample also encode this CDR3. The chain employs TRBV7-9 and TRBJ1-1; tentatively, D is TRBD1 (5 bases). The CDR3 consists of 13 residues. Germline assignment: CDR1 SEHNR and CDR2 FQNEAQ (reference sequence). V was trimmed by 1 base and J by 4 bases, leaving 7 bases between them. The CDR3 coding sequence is TGTGCCAGCAGCTTAGATCAGGGCACTGAAGCTTTCTTT. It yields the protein CASSLDQGTEAFF.

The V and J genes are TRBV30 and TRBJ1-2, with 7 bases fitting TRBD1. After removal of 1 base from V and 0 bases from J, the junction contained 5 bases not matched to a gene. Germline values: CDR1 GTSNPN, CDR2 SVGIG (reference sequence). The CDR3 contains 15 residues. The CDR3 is CAWSGQGVANYGYTF. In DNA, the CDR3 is TGTGCCTGGAGTGGGCAGGGGGTCGCTAACTATGGCTACACCTTC. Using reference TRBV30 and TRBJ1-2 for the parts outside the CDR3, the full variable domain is SQTIHQWPATLVQPVGSPLSLECTVEGTSNPNLYWYRQAAGRGLQLLFYSVGIGQISSEVPQNLSASRPQDRQFILSSKKLLLSDSGFYLCAWSGQGVANYGYTFGSGTRLTVV.

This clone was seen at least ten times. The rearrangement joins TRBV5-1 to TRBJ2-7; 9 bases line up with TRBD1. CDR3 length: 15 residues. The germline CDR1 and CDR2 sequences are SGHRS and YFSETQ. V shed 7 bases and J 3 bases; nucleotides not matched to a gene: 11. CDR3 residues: CASQASRDRDYEQYF. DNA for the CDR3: TGCGCCAGCCAAGCCTCTCGGGACAGGGACTACGAGCAGTACTTC.

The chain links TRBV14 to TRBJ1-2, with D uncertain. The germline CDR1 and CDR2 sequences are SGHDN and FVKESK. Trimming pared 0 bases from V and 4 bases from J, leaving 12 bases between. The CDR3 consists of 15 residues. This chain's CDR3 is CASSQDHSRVYGYTF. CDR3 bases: TGTGCCAGCAGCCAAGATCATAGCCGCGTCTATGGCTACACCTTC.

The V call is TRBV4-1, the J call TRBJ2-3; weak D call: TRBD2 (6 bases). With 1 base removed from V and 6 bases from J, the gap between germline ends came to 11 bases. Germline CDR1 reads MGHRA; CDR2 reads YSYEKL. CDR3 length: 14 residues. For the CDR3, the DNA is TGCGCCAGCAGCCAAGGACGGACTAAGGATACGCAGTATTTT. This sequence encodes CASSQGRTKDTQYF.

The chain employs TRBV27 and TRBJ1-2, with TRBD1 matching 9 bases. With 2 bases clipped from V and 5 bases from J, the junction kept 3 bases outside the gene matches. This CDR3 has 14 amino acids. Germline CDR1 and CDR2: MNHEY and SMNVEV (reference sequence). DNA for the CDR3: TGTGCCAGCAGTTTAAGGACAGGGGAGTATGGCTACACCTTC. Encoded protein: CASSLRTGEYGYTF.

CDR3 in DNA: TGCGCCAGCAGCCAAGAAGGGGCCGTTACCAACACTGAAGCTTTCTTT. The encoded protein is CASSQEGAVTNTEAFF. V is TRBV4-3 and J is TRBJ1-1, with D tentatively TRBD1 (5 bases). Deletions cut 0 bases from V and 2 bases from J, with 13 bases between. The CDR3 runs to 16 residues. CDR1 and CDR2 from the germline V gene are LGHNA and YSLEER.

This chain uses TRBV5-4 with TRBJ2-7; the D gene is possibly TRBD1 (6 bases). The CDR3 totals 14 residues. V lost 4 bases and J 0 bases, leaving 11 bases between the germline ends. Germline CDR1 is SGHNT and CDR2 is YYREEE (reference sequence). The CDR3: CASSLGTSSYEQYF. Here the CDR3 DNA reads TGTGCCAGCAGCCTAGGGACAAGCTCCTACGAGCAGTACTTC.